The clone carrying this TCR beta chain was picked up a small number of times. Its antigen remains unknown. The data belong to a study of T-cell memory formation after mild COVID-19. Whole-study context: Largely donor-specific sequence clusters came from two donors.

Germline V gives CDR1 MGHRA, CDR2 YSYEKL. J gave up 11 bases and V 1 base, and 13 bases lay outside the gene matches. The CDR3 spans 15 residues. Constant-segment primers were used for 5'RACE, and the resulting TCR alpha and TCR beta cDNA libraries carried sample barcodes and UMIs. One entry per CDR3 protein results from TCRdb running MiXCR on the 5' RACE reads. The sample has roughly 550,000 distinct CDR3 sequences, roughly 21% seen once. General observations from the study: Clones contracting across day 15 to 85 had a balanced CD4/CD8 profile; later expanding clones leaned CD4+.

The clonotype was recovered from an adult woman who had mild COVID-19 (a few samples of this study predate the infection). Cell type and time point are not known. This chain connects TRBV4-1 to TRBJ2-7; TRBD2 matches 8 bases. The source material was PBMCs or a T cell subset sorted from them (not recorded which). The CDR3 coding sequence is TGCGCCAGCAGCCAAGTAGCGGGACTCCCCTCGAGGGAGTACTTC. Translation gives CASSQVAGLPSREYF.